The next 18 T cell receptor beta chains were all read from a single sample in a study of response to subunit inactivated influenza vaccine. From the RT-PCR reads, TCRdb called clonotypes with MiXCR, one entry per CDR3 protein. The sample includes about 620,000 distinct CDR3 sequences, about 12% seen only once; the top ten take roughly a tenth. This specimen consisted of PBMCs from blood, obtained on the day of vaccination. The source is a man over 45 who received an inactivated influenza vaccine.

This clonotype was counted between two and nine times. One end of the junction fails to match germline, which may point to a read error. The chain combines TRBV19 with TRBJ1-1; 8 bases map to TRBD1. CDR3 size: 13 residues. From germline, CDR1 is LNHDA and CDR2 SQIVND (reference sequence). The CDR3 region has the DNA TGTGCCAGTAAGACAGGGGAGAACCCTGAAGCTTTCTTT. Amino acid sequence: CASKTGENPEAFF.

The rearrangement uses TRBV5-6 and TRBJ2-6, with 7 bases identical to TRBD2. The CDR3 consists of 17 residues. After removal of 4 bases from V and 0 bases from J, the junction contained 7 bases not matched to a gene. Germline V lookup: CDR1 SGHDT, CDR2 YYEEEE. The CDR3 coding sequence is TGTGCCAGCAGCAAGGGACTACTGTACTCTGGGGCCAACGTCCTGACTTTC. This translates into CASSKGLLYSGANVLTF.

The sample holds a few counts of this clonotype. This chain links TRBV5-1 with TRBJ2-2, with D tentatively TRBD1 (5 bases). There are 15 residues in the CDR3. Germline CDR1 reads SGHRS; CDR2 reads YFSETQ. With 4 bases removed from V and 0 bases from J, the gap between germline ends came to 10 bases. The CDR3 reads CASSPGSPNTGELFF. In DNA form, the CDR3 reads TGCGCCAGCAGCCCAGGGTCCCCGAACACCGGGGAGCTGTTTTTT.

This clonotype has just a few counts. The chain combines TRBV29-1 with TRBJ2-1; D is possibly TRBD1 or TRBD2 (5 bases each). Deletions cut 5 bases from V and 8 bases from J, with 16 bases between. Germline V gene lookup returns CDR1 SQVTM and CDR2 ANQGSEA. This CDR3 has 13 residues. The CDR3 loop reads CSVRGSMRDEQFF. CDR3 in DNA: TGCAGCGTTAGGGGTTCGATGAGGGATGAGCAGTTCTTC.

The chain couples TRBV7-2 to TRBJ1-5; D is undetermined. The V and J ends lost 6 bases and 0 bases respectively, with 6 bases between them. This CDR3 has 13 amino acids. The germline V gene has CDR1 SGHTA and CDR2 FQGNSA. In DNA form, the CDR3 reads TGTGCCAGCAGACAAAATAGCAATCAGCCCCAGCATTTT. Protein sequence: CASRQNSNQPQHF.

The table lists this clonotype with many counts. The J gene is TRBJ2-7, the V gene TRBV27, with TRBD2 matching over 10 bases. CDR3 length: 15 residues. Germline V gene lookup returns CDR1 MNHEY and CDR2 SMNVEV (reference sequence). The V segment lost 6 bases and the J segment 2 bases; nucleotides outside the gene matches: 7. This CDR3 is CASRLTSGVTYEQYF. The CDR3 coding sequence is TGTGCCAGCAGGTTAACTAGCGGGGTTACCTACGAGCAGTACTTC.

This clonotype was found a few times. The chain recombines TRBV7-2 with TRBJ1-4; no firm D call. Germline values: CDR1 SGHTA, CDR2 FQGNSA. This CDR3 comprises 15 residues. V lost 1 base, J lost 7 bases, and 13 bases lay in between. The CDR3 nucleotides are TGTGCCAGCAGCTTAGACGGCCTCAATCTTGAAAAACTGTTTTTT. As protein: CASSLDGLNLEKLFF.

This clonotype was counted a few times. The V call is TRBV5-1, the J call TRBJ2-7; 7 bases are a match to TRBD2. V shed 2 bases, J shed 2 bases, and the junction held 4 bases outside the gene matches. The CDR3 totals 14 residues. Looked up from germline, CDR1 is SGHRS and CDR2 is YFSETQ. The CDR3 here is CASSFEGGPYEQYF. The DNA for the CDR3 is TGCGCCAGCAGCTTTGAGGGAGGGCCCTACGAGCAGTACTTC.

This clonotype was picked up many times. The chain recombines TRBV5-1 with TRBJ2-2; TRBD1 agrees at 7 bases. V shed 0 bases and J 0 bases; nucleotides not matched to a gene: 2. CDR1 and CDR2 (germline): SGHRS, YFSETQ. CDR3 length: 16 amino acids. DNA for the CDR3: TGCGCCAGCAGCTTGGAAGGGGGCGCGAACACCGGGGAGCTGTTTTTT. Protein sequence: CASSLEGGANTGELFF.

The V and J genes are TRBV4-2 and TRBJ1-5; tentative D call: TRBD1 (5 bases). Per germline, CDR1 LGHNA and CDR2 YNFKEQ. The CDR3 covers 17 residues. Trimming left V 0 bases short and J 0 bases short, with 12 bases between. The DNA for the CDR3 is TGTGCCAGCAGCCAAGATAACTGGGGCAGTAGCAATCAGCCCCAGCATTTT. Its protein product is CASSQDNWGSSNQPQHF.

Only a few counts were recorded for this clonotype. The genes are TRBV4-3 and TRBJ2-3; TRBD2 agrees at 9 bases. Germline assignment: CDR1 LGHNA and CDR2 YSLEER. This CDR3 is built from 16 residues. V gave up 1 base and J gave up 2 bases; unmatched junction bases: 4. The CDR3: CASSQVGGGATDTQYF. DNA of the CDR3: TGCGCCAGCAGCCAAGTGGGCGGGGGGGCCACAGATACGCAGTATTTT.

J is TRBJ1-3 and V is TRBV20-1, with 8 positions matching TRBD1. The trim removed 3 bases at V and 0 bases at J, leaving 4 bases unmatched. CDR3 size: 15 residues. The germline V gene encodes CDR1 DFQATT and CDR2 SNEGSKA (reference sequence). CDR3 sequence: CSASDTGGSGNTIYF. The CDR3 DNA reads TGCAGTGCTAGCGATACAGGGGGCTCTGGAAACACCATATATTTT.

This clonotype was observed a handful of times. The gene calls are TRBV28 and TRBJ2-5, with D unresolved. V lost 6 bases, J lost 3 bases, and 5 bases lay in between. From germline, CDR1 is MDHEN and CDR2 SYDVKM. The CDR3 extends over 11 amino acids. The CDR3 reads CASRLEETQYF. CDR3 DNA: TGTGCCAGCAGATTAGAAGAGACCCAGTACTTC.

J is TRBJ1-1 and V is TRBV14, with 8 bases lining up with TRBD1. Looked up from germline, CDR1 is SGHDN and CDR2 is FVKESK. V was clipped by 4 bases and J by 4 bases; unmatched bases: 8. The CDR3 totals 15 residues. In DNA, the CDR3 is TGTGCCAGCAGCCGGATGACAGGGGCGGCCACTGAAGCTTTCTTT. Translating it yields CASSRMTGAATEAFF. Combining the CDR3 with reference TRBV14 and TRBJ1-1 gives the whole variable domain EAGVTQFPSHSVIEKGQTVTLRCDPISGHDNLYWYRRVMGKEIKFLLHFVKESKQDESGMPNNRFLAERTGGTYSTLKVQPAELEDSGVYFCASSRMTGAATEAFFGQGTRLTVV.

Comment on this clonotype: The junction differs from germline at one of its ends, possibly a read error. The rearrangement links TRBV20-1 to TRBJ2-5; D unresolved. Germline CDR1 reads DFQATT; CDR2 reads SNEGSKA (reference sequence). This CDR3 spans 13 amino acids. CDR3 nucleotides: TGCAGTGGTTCGATGGGGTACCAAGAGACCAAGTACTTC. This sequence encodes CSGSMGYQETKYF.

This clonotype was seen at least ten times. The V and J genes are TRBV19 and TRBJ2-1; 10 bases are a match to TRBD1. Germline assignment: CDR1 LNHDA and CDR2 SQIVND (reference sequence). This CDR3 has 14 amino acids. The V and J ends lost 6 bases and 8 bases, in that order; junction bases with no gene match: 7. Written as DNA, the CDR3 is TGTGCCAGTAGGAGGGACAGGGGTATGGATGAGCAGTTCTTC. This codes for CASRRDRGMDEQFF.

J is TRBJ2-1 and V is TRBV3-1; possibly TRBD1 for D (6 bases). V was shortened by 0 bases and J by 6 bases, with 15 bases between the two germline ends. CDR3 length: 16 residues. CDR1 and CDR2 from the germline V gene are LGHDT and YNNKEL (reference sequence). The DNA of the CDR3 is TGTGCCAGCAGCCAAGAGGCTCCCATGACAGGCAATGAGCAGTTCTTC. This encodes CASSQEAPMTGNEQFF.

In this sample, this clonotype turned up a few times. This chain uses TRBV3-1 with TRBJ1-1; no clear D gene. Per the germline V gene, CDR1 is LGHDT and CDR2 is YNNKEL (reference sequence). The length of the CDR3 is 13 residues. V shed 0 bases and J shed 6 bases, with 8 bases lying between them. Here the CDR3 reads CASSQDVRAEAFF. CDR3 nucleotide sequence: TGTGCCAGCAGCCAAGATGTACGGGCTGAAGCTTTCTTT.